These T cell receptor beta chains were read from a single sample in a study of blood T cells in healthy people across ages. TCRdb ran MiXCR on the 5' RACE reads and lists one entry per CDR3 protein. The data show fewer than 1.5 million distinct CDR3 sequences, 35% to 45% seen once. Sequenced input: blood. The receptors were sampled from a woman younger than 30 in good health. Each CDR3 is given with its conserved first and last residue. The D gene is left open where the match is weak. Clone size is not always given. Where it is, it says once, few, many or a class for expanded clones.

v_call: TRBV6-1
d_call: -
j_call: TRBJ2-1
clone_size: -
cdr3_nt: TGTGCCAGCAGTGAACAGGGTCGCAATGAGCAGTTCTTC
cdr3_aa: CASSEQGRNEQFF

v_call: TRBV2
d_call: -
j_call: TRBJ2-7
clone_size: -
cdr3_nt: TGTGCCAGCAGTGAGGCGGCCGATCAGTACGAGCAGTACTTC
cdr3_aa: CASSEAADQYEQYF

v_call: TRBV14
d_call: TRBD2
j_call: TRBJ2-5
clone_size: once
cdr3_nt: TGTGCCAGCAGCCAAGCTCCCTCGGCTAGCGGTTACCAAGAGACCCAGTACTTC
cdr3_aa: CASSQAPSASGYQETQYF

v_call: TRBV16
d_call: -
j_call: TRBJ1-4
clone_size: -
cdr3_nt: TGTGCCAGCAGCCAATTTGCCCCGACAACTAATGAAAAACTGTTTTTT
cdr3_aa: CASSQFAPTTNEKLFF

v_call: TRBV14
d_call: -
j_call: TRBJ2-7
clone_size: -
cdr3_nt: TGTGCCAGCAGCCTACTAGGGACAAGGGGCTACGAGCAGTACTTC
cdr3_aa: CASSLLGTRGYEQYF

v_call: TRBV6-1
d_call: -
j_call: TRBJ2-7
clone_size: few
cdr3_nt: TGTGCCGGCAGGGGGGCCAGCTCCTACGAGCAGTACTTC
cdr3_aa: CAGRGASSYEQYF

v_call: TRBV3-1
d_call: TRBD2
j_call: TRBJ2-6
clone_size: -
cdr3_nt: TGTGCCAGCAGCCGTATAGCGGGGGGCTCTGGGGCCAACGTCCTGACTTTC
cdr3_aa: CASSRIAGGSGANVLTF

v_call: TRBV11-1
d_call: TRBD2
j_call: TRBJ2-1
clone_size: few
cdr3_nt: TGTGCCAGCAGCTTAGGGACTAGCGCTAATGAGCAGTTCTTC
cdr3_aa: CASSLGTSANEQFF

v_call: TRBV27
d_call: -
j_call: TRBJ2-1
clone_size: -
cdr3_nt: TGTGCCAGCAGTTTATGGGGGACGGGTGAGCAGTTCTTC
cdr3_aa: CASSLWGTGEQFF

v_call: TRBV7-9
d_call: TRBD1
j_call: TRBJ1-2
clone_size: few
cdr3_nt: TGTGCCAGCAGCCTTCAGGGGGCGATGGAGGGCTACACCTTC
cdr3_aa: CASSLQGAMEGYTF

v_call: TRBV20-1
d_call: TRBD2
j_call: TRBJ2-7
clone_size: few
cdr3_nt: TGCAGTGCCCAAGGGACTAGCGACTCCTACGAGCAGTACTTC
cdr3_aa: CSAQGTSDSYEQYF

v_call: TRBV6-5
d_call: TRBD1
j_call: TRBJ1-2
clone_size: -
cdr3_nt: TGTGCCAGCAGGATAGACAGGGGGGGATTTAACTATGGCTACACCTTC
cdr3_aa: CASRIDRGGFNYGYTF

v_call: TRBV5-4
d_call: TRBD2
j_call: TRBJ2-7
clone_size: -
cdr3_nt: TGTGCCAGCAGCCCCGGGGGCTTAGCGGGAAGCTACGAGCAGTACTTC
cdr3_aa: CASSPGGLAGSYEQYF

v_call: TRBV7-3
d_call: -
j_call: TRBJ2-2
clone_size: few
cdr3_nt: TGTGCCAGCAGCCCCCAGGGACTGCCGAACACCGGGGAGCTGTTTTTT
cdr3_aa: CASSPQGLPNTGELFF

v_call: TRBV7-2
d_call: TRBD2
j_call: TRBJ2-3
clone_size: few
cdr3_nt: TGTGCCAGTTATTTGGCGGGAGGAGATACGCAGTATTTT
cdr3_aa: CASYLAGGDTQYF

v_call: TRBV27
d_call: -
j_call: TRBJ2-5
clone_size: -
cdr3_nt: TGTGCCAGCAGGGGCTCTGTAGGGCAGTACTTC
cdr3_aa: CASRGSVGQYF

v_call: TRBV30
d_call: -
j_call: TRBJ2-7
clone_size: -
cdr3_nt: TGTGCCTGGACACGGCAGCCCTCCTACGAGCAGTACTTC
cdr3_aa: CAWTRQPSYEQYF

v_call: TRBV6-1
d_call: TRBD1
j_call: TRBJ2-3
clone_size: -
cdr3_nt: TGTGCCAGCAGTGAATCGTGGGACAGGGGGACAGATACGCAGTATTTT
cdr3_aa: CASSESWDRGTDTQYF

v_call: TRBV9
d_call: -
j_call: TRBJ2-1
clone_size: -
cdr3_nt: TGTGCCAGCAGCTCCCACAGGGACAATGAGCAGTTCTTC
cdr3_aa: CASSSHRDNEQFF

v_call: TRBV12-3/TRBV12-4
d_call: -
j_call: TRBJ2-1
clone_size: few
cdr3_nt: TGTGCCAGCAGTCGCGGGGGCATCTTTAGGTCCTACAATGAGCAGTTCTTC
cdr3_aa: CASSRGGIFRSYNEQFF

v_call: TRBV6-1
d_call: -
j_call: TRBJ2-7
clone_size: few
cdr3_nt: TGTGCCAGCAGTCAGCGGGACAACTACAATGAGCAGTACTTC
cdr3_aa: CASSQRDNYNEQYF

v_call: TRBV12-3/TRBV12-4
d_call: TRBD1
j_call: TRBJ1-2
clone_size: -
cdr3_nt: TGTGCCAGCAGTACCCGTGGACAGGGGAACTATGGCTACACCTTC
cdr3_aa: CASSTRGQGNYGYTF

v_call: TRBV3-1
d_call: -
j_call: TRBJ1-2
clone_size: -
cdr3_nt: TGTGCCAGCAGCCCCGGCCGGAACTTCTATGGCTACACCTTC
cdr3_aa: CASSPGRNFYGYTF

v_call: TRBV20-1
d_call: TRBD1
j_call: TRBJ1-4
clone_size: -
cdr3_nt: TGCAGTGCCCGACAGGGTTCGGCTGAAAAACTGTTTTTT
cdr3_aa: CSARQGSAEKLFF

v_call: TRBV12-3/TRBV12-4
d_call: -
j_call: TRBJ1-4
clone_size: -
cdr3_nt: TGTGCCAGCAGTTTAGCTGGGAGCGATAATGAAAAACTGTTTTTT
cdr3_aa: CASSLAGSDNEKLFF